This T cell receptor (beta chain) is drawn from a study of CD8 T cells in Susac syndrome. An input of about 0.5 to 1 ug of RNA was subjected to reverse transcription using random hexamers. Via MiXCR, TCRdb re-called the immunoSEQ multiplex PCR reads, giving one row per CDR3 protein. The repertoire holds 150,000 to 200,000 distinct CDR3 sequences, around 93% seen once, with more than 0.13% in the top ten. Sequencing was done on a sample of CD4+ T cells from PBMCs. The clonotype comes from a human donor in good health.

This CDR3 reads CASSQLQGPEAFF. Written as DNA, the CDR3 is TGTGCCAGCAGCCAACTCCAGGGCCCCGAAGCTTTCTTT. The chain is built from TRBV3-1 and TRBJ1-1, with D possibly TRBD1 on 5 matching bases. The CDR3 runs to 13 residues. CDR1 is LGHDT, CDR2 YNNKEL, per germline (reference sequence). Trimming removed 2 bases from V and 8 bases from J, with 12 bases in between.